The clone carrying this T cell receptor (beta chain) was counted at least ten times. The antigen is unknown. The DNA is omitted, as the CDR3 cannot be located on it reliably, and the CDR3 follows TCRdb's listing. The sample belongs to a study of regulatory T cells in long-lasting Graves disease. Sequencing libraries for TCR beta were prepared with iRepertoire HTBI primers and Arm-PCR of CDR3 regions. One entry per CDR3 protein, called by TCRdb with MiXCR from the multiplex PCR reads. The profile covers under 450,000 distinct CDR3 sequences, with about a quarter appearing a single time and about a quarter taken by the ten largest. Time point here: persistent/refractory GD, antithyroid drugs over 5 years with positive TRAb. PBMC RNA served as the TCR library source. Study-level results: New patients shared fewer public clonotypes (around 980) than persistent patients did (more than 2,500). Accuracy was perhaps lowered by the small sample size.

From its first to its last residue, the CDR3 has 13 amino acids. Germline CDR1 and CDR2: SNHLY and FYNNEI. The sequence derives from a female donor with Graves disease. The J gene is TRBJ2-2, the V gene TRBV2. Sequences were derived from peripheral blood mononuclear cells (PBMCs), sampled when the disease was refractory, from a patient treated with antithyroid drugs. The chain's CDR3 is CASILGNTGELFF.